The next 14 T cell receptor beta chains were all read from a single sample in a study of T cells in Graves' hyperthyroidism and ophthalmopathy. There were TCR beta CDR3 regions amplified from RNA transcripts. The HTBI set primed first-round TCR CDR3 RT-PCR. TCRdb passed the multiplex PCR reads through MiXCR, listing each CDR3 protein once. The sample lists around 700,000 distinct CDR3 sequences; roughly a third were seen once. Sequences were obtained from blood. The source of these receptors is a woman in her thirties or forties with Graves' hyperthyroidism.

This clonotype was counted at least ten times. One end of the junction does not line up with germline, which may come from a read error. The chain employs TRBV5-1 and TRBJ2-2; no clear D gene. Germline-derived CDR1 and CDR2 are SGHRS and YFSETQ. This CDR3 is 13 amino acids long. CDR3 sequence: CASSPGNTGELFF. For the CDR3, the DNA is TGTGCCAGTAGTCCGGGGAACACCGGGGAGCTGTTTTTT.

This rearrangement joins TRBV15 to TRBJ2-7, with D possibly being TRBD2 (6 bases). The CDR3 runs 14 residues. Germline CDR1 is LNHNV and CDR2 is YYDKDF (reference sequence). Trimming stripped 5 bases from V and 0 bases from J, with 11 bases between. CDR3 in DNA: TGTGCCACCAGCCGGGACTCCAGCTCCTACGAGCAGTACTTC. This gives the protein CATSRDSSSYEQYF.

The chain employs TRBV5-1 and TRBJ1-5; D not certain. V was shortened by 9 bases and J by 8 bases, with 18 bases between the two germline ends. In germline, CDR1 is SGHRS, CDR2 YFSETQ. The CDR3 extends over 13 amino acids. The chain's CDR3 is CANGPTGVEPQHF. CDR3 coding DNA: TGCGCCAACGGCCCCACGGGTGTGGAGCCCCAGCATTTT.

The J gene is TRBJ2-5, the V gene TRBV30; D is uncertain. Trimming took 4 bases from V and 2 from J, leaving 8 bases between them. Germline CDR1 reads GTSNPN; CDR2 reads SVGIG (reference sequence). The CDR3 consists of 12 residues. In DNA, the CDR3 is TGTGCCTGGAAGGGCGGACAAGAGACCCAGTACTTC. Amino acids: CAWKGGQETQYF.

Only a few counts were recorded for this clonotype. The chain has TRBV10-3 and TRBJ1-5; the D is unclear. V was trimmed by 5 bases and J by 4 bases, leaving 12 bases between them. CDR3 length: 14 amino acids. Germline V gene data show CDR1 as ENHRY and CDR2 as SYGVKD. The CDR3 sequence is CAISPGEGNQPQHF. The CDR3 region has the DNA TGTGCCATCAGTCCCGGAGAGGGAAATCAGCCCCAGCATTTT.

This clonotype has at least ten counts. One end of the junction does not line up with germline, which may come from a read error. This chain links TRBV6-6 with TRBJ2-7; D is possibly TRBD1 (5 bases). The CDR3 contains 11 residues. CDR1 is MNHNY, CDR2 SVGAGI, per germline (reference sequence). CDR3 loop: CASSSGSHRHF. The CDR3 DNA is TGTGCCAGCAGTTCTGGCAGCCACAGGCACTTC.

The CDR3 DNA reads as TGTGCCAGCAGCACCAGACAGGGGGCCCATAGCAATCAGCCCCAGCATTTT. Its protein is CASSTRQGAHSNQPQHF. This rearrangement joins TRBV5-6 to TRBJ1-5, with 10 bases fitting TRBD1. CDR1 SGHDT and CDR2 YYEEEE come from the germline V gene. Unmatched junction bases numbered 7, after V lost 4 bases and J lost 0 bases. The CDR3 is made up of 17 amino acids.

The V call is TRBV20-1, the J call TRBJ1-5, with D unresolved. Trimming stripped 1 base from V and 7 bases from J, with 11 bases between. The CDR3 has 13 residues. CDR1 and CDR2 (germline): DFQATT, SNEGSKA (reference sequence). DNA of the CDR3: TGCAGTGCTAGAGGGGAGGGTGGGCAGCCCCAGCATTTT. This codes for CSARGEGGQPQHF.

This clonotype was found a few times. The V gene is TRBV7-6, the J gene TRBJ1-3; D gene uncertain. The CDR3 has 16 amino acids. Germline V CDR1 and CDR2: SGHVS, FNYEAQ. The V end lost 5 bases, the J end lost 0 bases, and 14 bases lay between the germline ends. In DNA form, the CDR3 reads TGTGCCAGCAGCCCGACATGGGATTACTCTGGAAACACCATATATTTT. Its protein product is CASSPTWDYSGNTIYF.

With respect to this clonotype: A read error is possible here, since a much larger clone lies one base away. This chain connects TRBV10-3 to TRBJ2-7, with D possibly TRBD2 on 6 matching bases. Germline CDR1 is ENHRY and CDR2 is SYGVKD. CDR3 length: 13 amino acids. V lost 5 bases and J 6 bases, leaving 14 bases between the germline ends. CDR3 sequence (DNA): TGTGCCATCAGTACAGGAGGAGGGGTCGAGCAGTACTTC. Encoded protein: CAISTGGGVEQYF.

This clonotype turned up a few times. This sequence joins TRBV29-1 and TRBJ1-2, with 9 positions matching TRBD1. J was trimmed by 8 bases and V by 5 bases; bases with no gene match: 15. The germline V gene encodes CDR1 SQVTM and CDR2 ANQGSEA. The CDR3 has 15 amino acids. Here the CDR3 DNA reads TGCAGCGTTTGGGGGACAGGGAATCCTTCCGGGGGCTACACCTTC. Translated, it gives CSVWGTGNPSGGYTF.

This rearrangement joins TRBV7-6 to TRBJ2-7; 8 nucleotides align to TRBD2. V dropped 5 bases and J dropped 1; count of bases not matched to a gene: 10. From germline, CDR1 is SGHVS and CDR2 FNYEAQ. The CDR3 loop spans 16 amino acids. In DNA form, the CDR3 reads TGTGCCAGCAGCGAGGGTAGCGGGACTCCTTCCTACGAGCAGTACTTC. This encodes CASSEGSGTPSYEQYF.

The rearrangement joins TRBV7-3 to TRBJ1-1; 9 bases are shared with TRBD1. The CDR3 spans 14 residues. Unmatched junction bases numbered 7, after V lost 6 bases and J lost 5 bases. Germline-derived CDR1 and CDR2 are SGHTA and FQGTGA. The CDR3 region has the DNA TGTGCCAGCAGTAAAACAGGGGGCAGAACTGAAGCTTTCTTT. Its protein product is CASSKTGGRTEAFF.

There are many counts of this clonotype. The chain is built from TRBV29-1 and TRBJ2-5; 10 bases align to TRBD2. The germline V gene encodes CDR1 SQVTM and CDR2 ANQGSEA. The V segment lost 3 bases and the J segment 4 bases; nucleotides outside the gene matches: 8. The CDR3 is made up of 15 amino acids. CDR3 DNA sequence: TGCAGCGTTGACAGGGCTAGCGGGAGTATAGAGACCCAGTACTTC. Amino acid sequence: CSVDRASGSIETQYF.